This T cell receptor (beta chain) was observed in a study of blood T cell repertoires in COVID-19. On the study more broadly: PBMCs, B-cell-depleted T cells, or T cells provided the cDNA or gDNA that made up the material.

Each participant's cohort was designated according to participant-reported clinical history. Assay used: immunoSEQ multiplex PCR; TCRdb lists only in-frame clones, some missing. The sample holds about 220,000 clones, about 87% seen once. The CDR3 is made up of 16 amino acids. Germline CDR1 MNHEY, CDR2 SMNVEV (reference sequence). V lost 5 bases to trimming and J lost 4 bases; unmatched junction nucleotides: 9. The receptor was isolated from a woman between 25 and 40 years old who had recovered from COVID-19. The sample was PBMCs or T cells enriched from blood (not recorded which). This rearrangement joins TRBV27 to TRBJ2-1; TRBD1 agrees at 9 bases. The CDR3 sequence: CASSTHRDRVYNEQFF. The CDR3 DNA is TGTGCCAGCAGTACGCACCGGGACAGGGTTTACAATGAGCAGTTCTTC.